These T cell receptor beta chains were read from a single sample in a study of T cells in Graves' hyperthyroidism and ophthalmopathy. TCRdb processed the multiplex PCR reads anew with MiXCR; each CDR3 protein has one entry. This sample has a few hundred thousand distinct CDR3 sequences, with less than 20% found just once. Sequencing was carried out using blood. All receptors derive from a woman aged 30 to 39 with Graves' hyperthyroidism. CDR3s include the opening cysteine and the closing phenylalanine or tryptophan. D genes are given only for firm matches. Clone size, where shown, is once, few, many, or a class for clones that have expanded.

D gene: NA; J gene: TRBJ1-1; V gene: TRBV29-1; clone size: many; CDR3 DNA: TGCAGCGCCCTCAGGGACACTGAAGCTTTCTTT; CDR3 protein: CSALRDTEAFF
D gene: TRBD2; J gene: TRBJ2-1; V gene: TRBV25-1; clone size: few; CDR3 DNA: TGTGCCAGCAGTGGTAGCGGGAGTCTCAACAATGAGCAGTTCTTC; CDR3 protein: CASSGSGSLNNEQFF
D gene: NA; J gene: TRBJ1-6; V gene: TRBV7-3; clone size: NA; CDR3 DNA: TGTGCCAGCAGCTTAAACCGAGGGGTTAATTCACCCCTCCACTTT; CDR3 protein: CASSLNRGVNSPLHF
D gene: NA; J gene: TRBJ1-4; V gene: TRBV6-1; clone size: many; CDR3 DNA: TGTGCCAGCAGGGTCGACACGGTGGGTGAAAAACTGTTTTTT; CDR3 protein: CASRVDTVGEKLFF
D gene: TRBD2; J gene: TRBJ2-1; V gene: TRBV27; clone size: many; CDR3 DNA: TGTGCCAGCAGTTCCGGGACTAGCGGGAGGGAAGGGCAGTTCTTC; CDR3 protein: CASSSGTSGREGQFF
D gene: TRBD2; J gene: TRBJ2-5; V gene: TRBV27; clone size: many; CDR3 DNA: TGTGCCAGCAGTTTATTTACGACTAGCGGGAGGGGAGAGACCCAGTACTTC; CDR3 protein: CASSLFTTSGRGETQYF
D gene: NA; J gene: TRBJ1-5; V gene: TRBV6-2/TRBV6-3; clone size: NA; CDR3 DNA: TGTGCCAGCAGTCCCGTCGTCCATATGGGAAGCAATCAGCCCCAGCATTTT; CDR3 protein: CASSPVVHMGSNQPQHF
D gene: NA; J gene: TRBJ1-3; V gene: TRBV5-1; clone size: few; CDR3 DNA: TGCGCCAGCAGCGCCTGGGCGAGCTCTGGAAACACCATATATTTT; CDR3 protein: CASSAWASSGNTIYF
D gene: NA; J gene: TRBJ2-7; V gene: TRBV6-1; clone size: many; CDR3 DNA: TGTGCCAGCAGTGAAGGGTCCGGGGGATCCTACGAGCAGTACTTC; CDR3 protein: CASSEGSGGSYEQYF
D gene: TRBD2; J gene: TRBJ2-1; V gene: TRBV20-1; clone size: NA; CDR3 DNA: TGCAGTGCTAACAGCGGGACCTACCAGTTCTTC; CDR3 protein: CSANSGTYQFF
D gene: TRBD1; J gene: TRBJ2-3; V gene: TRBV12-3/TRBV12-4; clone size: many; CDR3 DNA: TGTGCCAGCAGCTGGACAGGGGGAAGGACAGATACGCAGTATTTT; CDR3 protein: CASSWTGGRTDTQYF
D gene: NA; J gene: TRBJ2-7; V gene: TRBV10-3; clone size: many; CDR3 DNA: TGTGCCATCAGTGAGTCGGGACCCCAAAGCGCCTACGAGCAGTACTTC; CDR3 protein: CAISESGPQSAYEQYF
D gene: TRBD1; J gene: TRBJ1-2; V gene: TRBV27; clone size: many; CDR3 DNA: TGTGCCAGCAGTTTTACAGGGGGAAATAGTGGCTACACCTTC; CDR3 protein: CASSFTGGNSGYTF
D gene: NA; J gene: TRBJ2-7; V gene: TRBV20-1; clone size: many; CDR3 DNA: TGCAGTGCGAACAGGTTAGGCAACGAGCAGTACTTC; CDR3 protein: CSANRLGNEQYF
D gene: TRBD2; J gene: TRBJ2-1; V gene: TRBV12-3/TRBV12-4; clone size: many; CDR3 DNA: TGTGCCAGCAGTTTACTTGTTGGCGGGAGATATGTCAATGAGCAGTTCTTC; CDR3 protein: CASSLLVGGRYVNEQFF
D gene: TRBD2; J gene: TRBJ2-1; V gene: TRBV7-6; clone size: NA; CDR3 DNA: TGTGCCAGCAGCTTATTCCTGCGGGAGGGCCTTGAGCAGTTCTTC; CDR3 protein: CASSLFLREGLEQFF
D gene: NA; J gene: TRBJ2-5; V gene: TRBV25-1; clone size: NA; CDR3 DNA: TGTGCCAGCAGTGATGGAACAAGAGAGACCCAGTACTTC; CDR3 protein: CASSDGTRETQYF
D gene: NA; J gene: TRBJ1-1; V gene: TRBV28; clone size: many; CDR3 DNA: TGTGCCAGCAGGACCTCAGGGTTAACTGAAGCTTTCTTT; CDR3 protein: CASRTSGLTEAFF
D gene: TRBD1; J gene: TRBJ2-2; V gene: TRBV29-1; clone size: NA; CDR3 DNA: TGCAGCGCCTACAACTTACAGGGGGGCACCGGGGAGCTGTTTTTT; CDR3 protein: CSAYNLQGGTGELFF
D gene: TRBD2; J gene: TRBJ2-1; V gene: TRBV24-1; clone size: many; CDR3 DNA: TGTGCCACCAGTGAGCTAGCGGGAGGGCCGACCCATGAGCAGTTCTTC; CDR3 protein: CATSELAGGPTHEQFF
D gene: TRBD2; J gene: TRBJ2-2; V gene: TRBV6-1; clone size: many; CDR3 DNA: TGTGCCAGCAATTTAGCGGGATTCGGGGACACCGGGGAGCTGTTTTTT; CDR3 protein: CASNLAGFGDTGELFF
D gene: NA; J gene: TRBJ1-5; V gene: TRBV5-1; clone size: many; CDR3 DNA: TGCGCCAGCAGCTTAAACGGGGATCAGCCCCAGCATTTT; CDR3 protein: CASSLNGDQPQHF
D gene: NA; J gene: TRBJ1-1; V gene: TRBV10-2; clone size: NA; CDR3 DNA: TGCGCCAGCAGGACCGGGACACTTCTTCGGACTGAAGCTTTCTTT; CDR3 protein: CASRTGTLLRTEAFF
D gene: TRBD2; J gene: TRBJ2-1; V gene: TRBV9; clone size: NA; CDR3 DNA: TGTGCCAGCGGGGGGCTAGCGGGCCACAATGAGCAGTTCTTC; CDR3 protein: CASGGLAGHNEQFF
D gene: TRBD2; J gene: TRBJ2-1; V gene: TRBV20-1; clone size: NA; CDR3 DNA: TGCAGTGCTGACGGGGGAGGGGTCTACAATGAGCAGTTCTTC; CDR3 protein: CSADGGGVYNEQFF
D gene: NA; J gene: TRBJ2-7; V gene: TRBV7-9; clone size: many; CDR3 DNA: TGTGCCAGCATGGGCGGGAAGAACTACGAGCAGTACTTC; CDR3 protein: CASMGGKNYEQYF
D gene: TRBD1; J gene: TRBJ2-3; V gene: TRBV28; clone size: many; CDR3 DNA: TGTGCCACCGGGACAGGGGGCAATGGTGGCACAGATACGCAGTATTTT; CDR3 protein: CATGTGGNGGTDTQYF
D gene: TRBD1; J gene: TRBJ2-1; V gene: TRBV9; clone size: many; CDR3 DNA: TGTGCCAGCAGCGAGGGGGCGGGACAGGGGGCGAAAGAGCAGTTCTTC; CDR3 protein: CASSEGAGQGAKEQFF
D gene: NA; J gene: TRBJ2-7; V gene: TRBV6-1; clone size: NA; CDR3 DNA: TGTGCCAGCAGTGAATGGGGGGAGACCTACGAGCAGCACTTC; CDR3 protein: CASSEWGETYEQHF
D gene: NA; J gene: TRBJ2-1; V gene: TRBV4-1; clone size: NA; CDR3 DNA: TGCGCCAGCAGCCAAGAGGTCGCGGGCTACAATGAGCAGTTCTTC; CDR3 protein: CASSQEVAGYNEQFF
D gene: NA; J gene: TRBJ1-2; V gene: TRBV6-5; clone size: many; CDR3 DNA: TGTGCCAGCAGTTACAACCGGGGAAGTGGCTACACCTTC; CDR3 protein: CASSYNRGSGYTF
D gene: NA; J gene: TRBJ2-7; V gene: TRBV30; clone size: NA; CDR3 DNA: TGTGCCGGCACAGGAACCCCCTACGAGCAGTACTTC; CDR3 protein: CAGTGTPYEQYF
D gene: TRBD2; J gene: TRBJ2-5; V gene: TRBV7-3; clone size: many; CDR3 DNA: TGTGCCAGCAGCTTTGGGCGGGAGTCCCCAGAGACCCAGTACTTC; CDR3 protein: CASSFGRESPETQYF
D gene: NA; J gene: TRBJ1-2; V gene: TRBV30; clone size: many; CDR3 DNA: TGTGCCTGGAGTACCCGGATTCAGGGGAACGTCTATGGCTACACCTTC; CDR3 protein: CAWSTRIQGNVYGYTF
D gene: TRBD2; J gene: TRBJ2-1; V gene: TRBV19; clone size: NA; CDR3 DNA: TGTGCCAGTAGTATAATAGCGGGAGGGGACAATGAGCAGTTCTTC; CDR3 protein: CASSIIAGGDNEQFF
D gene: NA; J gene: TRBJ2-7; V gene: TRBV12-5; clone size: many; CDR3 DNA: TGTGCTAGTGCAGGAACCTACGAGCAGTACTTC; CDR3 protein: CASAGTYEQYF
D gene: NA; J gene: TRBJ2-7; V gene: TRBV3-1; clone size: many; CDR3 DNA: TGTGCCAGCAGCCTTTTCGGCTACGAGCAGTACTTC; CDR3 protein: CASSLFGYEQYF
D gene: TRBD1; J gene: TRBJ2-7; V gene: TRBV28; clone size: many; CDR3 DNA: TGTGCCAGCAGCCGTCCACAGGGGGTTTTCTACGAGCAGTACTTC; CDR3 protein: CASSRPQGVFYEQYF
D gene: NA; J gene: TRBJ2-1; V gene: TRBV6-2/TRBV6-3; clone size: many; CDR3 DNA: TGTGCCAGCAGTTTTTTGGCGCTCAATGAGCAGTTCTTC; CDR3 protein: CASSFLALNEQFF
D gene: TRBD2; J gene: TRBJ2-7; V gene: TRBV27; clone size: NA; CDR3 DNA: TGTGCCAGCAGTGGAGCGGGAGGTCTCTCCTACGAGCAGTACTTC; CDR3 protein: CASSGAGGLSYEQYF
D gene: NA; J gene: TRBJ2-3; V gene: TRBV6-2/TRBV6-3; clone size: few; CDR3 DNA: TGTGCCAGCGACCCAGCGGACGGCACAGATACGCAGTATTTT; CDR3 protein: CASDPADGTDTQYF
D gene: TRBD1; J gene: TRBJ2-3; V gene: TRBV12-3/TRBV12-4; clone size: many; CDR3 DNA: TGTGCCAGCAGTTCTGGAGACAGGGCCTCCACAGATACGCAGTATTTT; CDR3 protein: CASSSGDRASTDTQYF
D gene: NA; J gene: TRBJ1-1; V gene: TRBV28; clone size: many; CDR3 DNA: TGTGCCAGCAGTTTATTCGGAGTAGGGCGAGCAAACACTGAAGCTTTCTTT; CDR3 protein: CASSLFGVGRANTEAFF
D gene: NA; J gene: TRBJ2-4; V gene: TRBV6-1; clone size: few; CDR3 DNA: TGTGCCAGCAGTGGTGTTTCCGACAAAAACATTCAGTACTTC; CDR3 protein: CASSGVSDKNIQYF
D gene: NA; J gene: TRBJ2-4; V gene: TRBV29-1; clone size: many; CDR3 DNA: TGCAGCGTTGAGGGTGCGGGACAGTTAAACATTCAGTACTTC; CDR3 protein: CSVEGAGQLNIQYF
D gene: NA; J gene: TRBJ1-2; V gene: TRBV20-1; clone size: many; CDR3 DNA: TGCAGTGCTAGAACCTCGGGGCAGGCCTTCCATGGCTACACCTTC; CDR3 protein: CSARTSGQAFHGYTF
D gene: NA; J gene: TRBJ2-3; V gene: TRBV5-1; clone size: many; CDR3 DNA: TGCGCCAGCAGCTTTAAGGGCCTTTACCCCAACACAGATACGCAGTATTTT; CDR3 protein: CASSFKGLYPNTDTQYF